This T cell receptor beta chain was profiled in a study of blood T cell repertoires in COVID-19. The wider study: Sites in the United States, Italy and Spain provided acute and convalescent COVID-19 samples. From T cells, B-cell-depleted T cells, or PBMCs came the material, which was cDNA or gDNA.

This clone was observed once. In the original analysis: Amplification from reference gene primers served as the basis for estimated nucleated cell counts. Repertoires were generated with immunoSEQ multiplex PCR, while TCRdb's copy carries only in-frame clones and drops some. That table supplies the V and J calls and clone size; D and trimming were determined from the DNA. Of tens of thousands of clones in the sample, 65% to 90% are singletons; the top ten hold approximately 6%. This receptor was taken from a woman aged 60-75 years with acute or convalescent COVID-19. The specimen sequenced was peripheral blood.

CDR3 bases: TGTGCCGCCGAGGTCTATGGCTACACCTTC. Its protein is CAAEVYGYTF. This chain links TRBV30 with TRBJ1-2, with D unclear. The germline V gene has CDR1 GTSNPN and CDR2 SVGIG (reference sequence). The CDR3 runs 10 residues. Trimming cost V 8 bases and J 4 bases, with 8 bases left between them.